The 18 T cell receptor beta chains reported below all come from one sample, sequenced in a study of blood T cell repertoires in COVID-19. Profiling relied on immunoSEQ multiplex PCR, and the TCRdb table lists in-frame clones only, not all of them. The profile shows nearly 65,000 clones, roughly 80% of them singletons. Sequencing was done on a sample of peripheral blood. These receptors came from a human donor in a cohort sampled during active COVID-19.

V usage is TRBV9 and J usage is TRBJ2-5; 10 bases line up with TRBD2. The V segment lost 6 bases and the J segment 5 bases; nucleotides outside the gene matches: 7. Looked up from germline, CDR1 is SGDLS and CDR2 is YYNGEE. CDR3 length equals 14 residues. The CDR3 protein is CASTASGRAETQYF. CDR3 coding DNA: TGTGCCAGCACGGCTAGCGGGAGAGCGGAGACCCAGTACTTC.

V gene TRBV9 combines with J gene TRBJ2-7, with 11 bases matching TRBD1. Per germline, CDR1 SGDLS and CDR2 YYNGEE. The V segment lost 3 bases and the J segment 10 bases; nucleotides outside the gene matches: 12. CDR3 length equals 15 residues. The CDR3 reads CASSETGTGGSEQYF. CDR3 in DNA: TGTGCCAGCAGCGAAACCGGGACAGGGGGGTCGGAACAGTACTTC.

This clone has more than one count but fewer than ten. The gene calls are TRBV3-1 (or the pseudogene TRBV3-2) and TRBJ2-7; 9 nucleotides line up with TRBD1. V lost 1 base to trimming and J lost 7 bases; unmatched junction nucleotides: 8. Looked up from germline, CDR1 is LGHDT and CDR2 is YNNKEL (reference sequence). The CDR3 runs 15 residues. CDR3 residues: CASSQGSGQGREQYF. The CDR3 bases are TGTGCCAGCAGCCAAGGTTCTGGACAGGGGAGGGAGCAGTACTTC.

V is TRBV18 and J is TRBJ2-7; a possible D gene is TRBD1 (5 bases). The ends were cut back, 3 bases at V and 3 bases at J, with 12 bases in the middle. The CDR3 covers 14 residues. CDR1 is KGHSH and CDR2 is LQKENI in the germline V gene. The CDR3 spells CASSPQGRGYEQYF. The CDR3 nucleotides are TGTGCCAGCTCACCCCAGGGAAGGGGCTACGAGCAGTACTTC.

This chain uses TRBV28 with TRBJ1-2; D may be TRBD1 (6 bases). The CDR3 is 14 amino acids. Looked up from germline, CDR1 is MDHEN and CDR2 is SYDVKM. Trimming left V 6 bases short and J 5 bases short, with 16 bases between. The CDR3 sequence is CASRPRQGIYGYTF. In DNA, the CDR3 is TGTGCCAGCAGACCCCGCCAGGGGATATATGGCTACACCTTC.

The chain carries TRBV13 and TRBJ2-1; D might be TRBD2 (6 bases). Between the trimmed V and J ends, which lost 1 base and 0 bases, there was a span of 10 bases. In germline, CDR1 is PRHDT, CDR2 FYEKMQ (reference sequence). The CDR3 extends over 16 amino acids. CDR3 amino acids: CASSLAGVGSYNEQFF. The CDR3 DNA reads as TGTGCCAGCAGCTTAGCGGGGGTAGGCTCCTACAATGAGCAGTTCTTC.

The chain has TRBV24-1 and TRBJ2-3; 7 bases map to TRBD2. The V gene end was trimmed by 7 bases and the J gene end by 1 base; junction bases not matched to a gene: 1. The CDR3 spans 13 residues. The germline CDR1 and CDR2 sequences are KGHDR and SFDVKD. CDR3 sequence: CATSAGGTDTQYF. As DNA, the CDR3 is TGTGCCACCAGCGCGGGGGGCACAGATACGCAGTATTTT.

CDR3 sequence: CASSSHEQYF. CDR3 nucleotides: TGTGCCAGCAGTTCTCACGAGCAGTACTTC. This chain joins TRBV6-2 or TRBV6-3 and TRBJ2-7, with D uncertain. CDR3 length: 10 amino acids. Germline V CDR1 and CDR2: MNHEY, SVGEGT. Trimming took off 4 bases at V and 5 bases at J, with 3 bases between the two ends.

The rearrangement links TRBV7-9 to TRBJ1-5, with D unresolved. The CDR3 covers 12 residues. Germline-derived CDR1 and CDR2 are SEHNR and FQNEAQ (reference sequence). V was clipped by 5 bases and J by 9 bases, with 11 bases between them. CDR3 residues: CASSLAGVPQHF. DNA of the CDR3: TGTGCCAGCAGCCTCGCGGGAGTGCCCCAGCATTTT.

The V and J genes are TRBV19 and TRBJ2-7; unclear D gene. Germline CDR1 and CDR2: LNHDA and SQIVND (reference sequence). This CDR3 spans 15 amino acids. V dropped 5 bases and J dropped 0 bases, with 14 bases sitting between them. The CDR3 loop reads CASSWSGRVSYEQYF. CDR3 in DNA: TGTGCCAGTAGTTGGTCGGGTCGGGTCTCCTACGAGCAGTACTTC.

V usage is TRBV27 and J usage is TRBJ2-3; 9 bases map to TRBD2. The CDR3 sequence is 14 residues long. J gave up 4 bases and V 6 bases, and 5 bases lay outside the gene matches. The V gene's germline CDR1 is MNHEY and CDR2 SMNVEV (reference sequence). CDR3 sequence (DNA): TGTGCCAGCAGGAAGCGGGAGGAGGCAGATACGCAGTATTTT. It is translated as CASRKREEADTQYF.

The chain uses TRBV18 and TRBJ2-7; TRBD2 agrees at 9 bases. CDR3 size: 14 residues. Trimming took 3 bases from V and 1 from J; bases not matched to a gene: 1. The germline V gene encodes CDR1 KGHSH and CDR2 LQKENI. CDR3 nucleotides: TGTGCCAGCTCACCGGGACTAGCTTCCTACGAGCAGTACTTC. It is translated as CASSPGLASYEQYF.

CDR3 bases: TGTGCCAGCAGCCAGGATGGAGGGCGAGCTGAAGCTTTCTTT. Translated: CASSQDGGRAEAFF. This chain connects TRBV5-6 to TRBJ1-1, with no clear D. The CDR3 spans 14 residues. Deletions cut 4 bases from V and 6 bases from J, with 16 bases between. Germline CDR1 SGHDT, CDR2 YYEEEE.

The chain combines TRBV4-2 with TRBJ1-2; perhaps TRBD1 as D (5 bases). The CDR3 contains 15 residues. Trimming removed 4 bases from V and 7 bases from J, with 19 bases in between. In germline, CDR1 is LGHNA, CDR2 YNFKEQ. The chain's CDR3 is CASSLTGPGEGGYTF. The CDR3 region has the DNA TGTGCCAGCAGCCTGACCGGGCCGGGGGAGGGTGGCTACACCTTC.

This sequence joins TRBV5-4 and TRBJ2-3; D might be TRBD2 (6 bases). Germline V gene lookup returns CDR1 SGHNT and CDR2 YYREEE (reference sequence). The CDR3 is 17 residues long. The ends were cut back, 1 base at V and 5 bases at J, with 20 bases in the middle. The CDR3 DNA reads as TGTGCCAGCAGCTTGAATCCCCTCGGGAGTGGGGGAGATACGCAGTATTTT. This codes for CASSLNPLGSGGDTQYF.

The V call is TRBV5-4, the J call TRBJ2-7; 10 bases agree with TRBD1. Germline V gene data show CDR1 as SGHNT and CDR2 as YYREEE (reference sequence). The length of the CDR3 is 15 residues. J gave up 2 bases and V 2 bases, and 4 bases lay outside the gene matches. The CDR3 loop is CASSFPGQGPYEQYF. The CDR3 coding sequence is TGTGCCAGCAGCTTTCCGGGACAGGGGCCCTACGAGCAGTACTTC.

The chain joins TRBV3-1 (or the pseudogene TRBV3-2) to TRBJ1-2, with 8 nucleotides matching TRBD1. Germline CDR1 and CDR2: LGHDT and YNNKEL (reference sequence). The CDR3 has 14 residues. V was clipped by 6 bases and J by 4 bases; unmatched bases: 7. The chain's CDR3 is CASSQGAYGYGYTF. The CDR3 nucleotides read TGTGCCAGCAGTCAGGGGGCGTACGGCTATGGCTACACCTTC.

The V gene is TRBV9, the J gene TRBJ2-1; a possible D gene is TRBD2 (5 bases). Germline values: CDR1 SGDLS, CDR2 YYNGEE. The CDR3 is 17 amino acids. V lost 3 bases to trimming and J lost 0 bases, with 16 bases between them. The CDR3 spells CASSAPLTGLSYNEQFF. Written as DNA, the CDR3 is TGTGCCAGCAGCGCGCCGTTAACCGGACTCTCCTACAATGAGCAGTTCTTC.